The T cell receptor (beta chain) described here comes from a study of blood T cell repertoires in COVID-19. CDR1 is KGHSH and CDR2 is LQKENI in the germline V gene. The CDR3 length is 15 residues. V was clipped by 5 bases and J by 2 bases, with 12 bases between them. In the source study's methods: By means of reference gene primer amplification, nucleated cell counts were estimated. Repertoires were generated with immunoSEQ multiplex PCR, while TCRdb's copy carries only in-frame clones and drops some. The V and J calls and clone size come from that table; D and trimming were worked out from the DNA. The sample lists approximately 200,000 clones; roughly 87% were seen once.

Sequenced sample: peripheral blood. The chain uses TRBV18 and TRBJ1-4; no firm D call. This receptor was taken from a man in his forties or fifties with active or convalescent COVID-19. The CDR3 region has the DNA TGTGCCAGCTCATCAGACCGAGGTACTAATGAAAAACTGTTTTTT. It encodes CASSSDRGTNEKLFF.